This passage covers 2 T cell receptor beta chains from one sample sequenced in a study of beta chain features in type 1 diabetes. Findings of the study overall: Significant though moderate, a shortening of TCRB CDR3s appeared in all four CD4+ subsets of Type 1 diabetes patients.

Antigens for these TCRs are unknown. Every isolated RNA sample was fully reverse transcribed, so sequencing captured expressed TCRB transcripts. Profiling relied on immunoSEQ multiplex PCR, and the TCRdb table lists in-frame clones only, not all of them. The data contain around 360,000 clones, roughly 12% of them singletons. Sequenced sample: naive CD4+ T cells from blood. These receptors all stem from a woman aged 18-29 years with type 1 diabetes.

The chain couples TRBV5-1 to TRBJ2-5; no definite D call. Germline CDR1 is SGHRS and CDR2 is YFSETQ. This CDR3 spans 13 amino acids. With 1 base removed from V and 4 bases from J, the gap between germline ends came to 8 bases. CDR3 sequence: CASSLRGAETQYF. CDR3 nucleotide sequence: TGCGCCAGCAGCTTGCGAGGAGCAGAGACCCAGTACTTC. Based on the CDR3 plus reference TRBV5-1 and TRBJ2-5, the full variable domain is KAGVTQTPRYLIKTRGQQVTLSCSPISGHRSVSWYQQTPGQGLQFLFEYFSETQRNKGNFPGRFSGRQFSNSRSEMNVSTLELGDSALYLCASSLRGAETQYFGPGTRLLVL.

V usage is TRBV11-2 and J usage is TRBJ2-1; TRBD1 matches 12 bases. Trimming at V came to 5 bases and at J to 7 bases, leaving 6 bases not matched to a gene. Germline loops: CDR1 SGHAT, CDR2 FQNNGV. The CDR3 is 15 residues long. This CDR3 reads CASSRQGQGANEQFF. The CDR3 DNA sequence: TGTGCCAGCAGCAGGCAGGGACAGGGGGCTAATGAGCAGTTCTTC.